The next 30 T cell receptor beta chains were all read from a single sample in a study of T cell responses to AZD1222 COVID-19 vaccine. Measured with immunoSEQ multiplex PCR; TCRdb has only the in-frame clones, and not every one. This sample has roughly 100,000 clones, with approximately 87% found just once. Source: peripheral blood, taken on day 0 of AZD1222 vaccination. These receptors came from an adult in good health.

The chain links TRBV21-1 to TRBJ2-7; the DNA was not used to check the table's D call, TRBD2. TRBV21-1 is a documented pseudogene. This CDR3 is built from 22 residues. In DNA, the CDR3 is TGTGCCAGCAGCAAAGACCGGACTAGCGGGAGGGTTCCACGATTAACCTGCTACGAGCAGTACTTC. This encodes CASSKDRTSGRVPRLTCYEQYF.

The chain employs TRBV5-1 and TRBJ2-6; D possibly corresponds to TRBD1 (6 bases). This CDR3 is 15 amino acids long. CDR1 and CDR2 (germline): SGHRS, YFSETQ. The V end lost 4 bases, the J end lost 4 bases, and 12 bases lay between the germline ends. The DNA of the CDR3 is TGCGCCAGCAGCCCTCAGGGGCGCGGGGCCAACGTCCTGACTTTC. Its protein is CASSPQGRGANVLTF.

The chain links TRBV7-8 to TRBJ1-2, with 8 positions matching TRBD1. This CDR3 has 17 residues. The V segment lost 3 bases and the J segment 5 bases; nucleotides outside the gene matches: 14. CDR1 and CDR2 (germline): SGHVS, FQNEAQ. The CDR3 region is CASSLGTGDRFRYGYTF. Here the CDR3 DNA reads TGTGCCAGCAGCTTGGGGACCGGGGACAGGTTTAGGTATGGCTACACCTTC.

The V gene is TRBV2, the J gene TRBJ2-1; maybe TRBD2 (6 bases). The germline V gene has CDR1 SNHLY and CDR2 FYNNEI. Trimming took off 3 bases at V and 0 bases at J, with 9 bases between the two ends. The CDR3 contains 15 residues. CDR3 DNA: TGTGCCAGCAGTGACCGGGGGAGCTCCTACAATGAGCAGTTCTTC. This gives the protein CASSDRGSSYNEQFF.

The chain joins TRBV7-2 to TRBJ2-7, with D tentatively TRBD1 (6 bases). The germline V gene encodes CDR1 SGHTA and CDR2 FQGNSA. This CDR3 comprises 14 residues. V was trimmed by 4 bases and J by 0 bases, leaving 10 bases between them. The CDR3 nucleotides read TGTGCCAGCAGCTCGAGGACAGACTCCTACGAGCAGTACTTC. Protein: CASSSRTDSYEQYF.

The V call is TRBV6-6, the J call TRBJ1-1; unclear D gene. Trimming stripped 0 bases from V and 5 bases from J, with 10 bases between. Germline CDR1 reads MNHNY; CDR2 reads SVGAGI (reference sequence). The CDR3 contains 14 residues. The CDR3 bases are TGTGCCAGCAGTTACTCGGAGGGTAGGACTGAAGCTTTCTTT. Translation: CASSYSEGRTEAFF.

V is TRBV18 and J is TRBJ1-3; D call uncertain. This CDR3 spans 16 amino acids. V dropped 0 bases and J dropped 3 bases, with 12 bases sitting between them. Germline CDR1 KGHSH, CDR2 LQKENI. This CDR3 reads CASSPPYSQFGNTIYF. The CDR3 region has the DNA TGTGCCAGCTCACCACCTTACTCACAGTTTGGAAACACCATATATTTT.

The chain carries TRBV27 and TRBJ2-1; 7 bases fit TRBD2. Germline V gene data show CDR1 as MNHEY and CDR2 as SMNVEV (reference sequence). V gave up 6 bases and J gave up 10 bases; unmatched junction bases: 9. CDR3 length: 13 amino acids. In DNA, the CDR3 is TGTGCCAGCAGACTCCTGGCGGGGGTCGAGCAGTTCTTC. This translates into CASRLLAGVEQFF.

This clone was found once. The chain carries TRBV27 and TRBJ1-2; possibly TRBD1 for D (6 bases). Germline CDR1 is MNHEY and CDR2 is SMNVEV (reference sequence). The CDR3 runs 17 residues. Trimming cost V 0 bases and J 4 bases, with 18 bases left between them. Written as DNA, the CDR3 is TGTGCCAGCAGTTTATCGAGGGTAGGGGGACGGATCTATGGCTACACCTTC. It specifies CASSLSRVGGRIYGYTF.

The chain links TRBV2 to TRBJ1-6; D unresolved. The CDR3 covers 15 residues. Germline assignment: CDR1 SNHLY and CDR2 FYNNEI. With 6 bases removed from V and 6 bases from J, the gap between germline ends came to 15 bases. The CDR3 loop is CASRTETAGNSPLHF. The DNA for the CDR3 is TGTGCCAGCAGGACGGAAACTGCTGGTAATTCACCCCTCCACTTT.

This clone was recorded only once. The rearrangement links TRBV5-1 to TRBJ2-7, with 13 bases fitting TRBD2. The CDR3 has 21 amino acids. In germline, CDR1 is SGHRS, CDR2 YFSETQ. V dropped 4 bases and J dropped 2; count of bases not matched to a gene: 21. CDR3 nucleotides: TGCGCCAGCAGCCCGGCAGGACAGTTAGGACTAGCGGGAGTATCCCCCTACGAGCAGTACTTC. It translates to CASSPAGQLGLAGVSPYEQYF. Using reference TRBV5-1 and TRBJ2-7 for the parts outside the CDR3, the full variable domain is KAGVTQTPRYLIKTRGQQVTLSCSPISGHRSVSWYQQTPGQGLQFLFEYFSETQRNKGNFPGRFSGRQFSNSRSEMNVSTLELGDSALYLCASSPAGQLGLAGVSPYEQYFGPGTRLTVT.

The rearrangement joins TRBV19 to TRBJ1-5, with a weak D call TRBD1 (6 bases). The V gene's germline CDR1 is LNHDA and CDR2 SQIVND (reference sequence). Between the trimmed V and J ends, which lost 8 bases and 1 base, there was a span of 12 bases. CDR3 length: 14 amino acids. The CDR3 DNA reads as TGTGCCAGTGCCAACAGGGAAAGCAATCAGCCCCAGCATTTT. This gives the protein CASANRESNQPQHF.

The chain has TRBV10-3 and TRBJ2-1; the D is unclear. V was trimmed by 6 bases and J by 7 bases, leaving 13 bases between them. Per the germline V gene, CDR1 is ENHRY and CDR2 is SYGVKD. This CDR3 has 13 residues. DNA for the CDR3: TGTGCCATCAGCCACCCCCCCGGGAATGAGCAGTTCTTC. It translates to CAISHPPGNEQFF.

The chain is built from TRBV28 and TRBJ2-1; D might be TRBD2 (5 bases). This CDR3 is 13 amino acids long. V shed 3 bases and J shed 13 bases, with 16 bases lying between them. The germline V gene encodes CDR1 MDHEN and CDR2 SYDVKM. In DNA form, the CDR3 reads TGTGCCAGCAGTTTGAGGAATAGCGAGACCCAGTTCTTC. Amino acids: CASSLRNSETQFF. The full variable domain, completed using reference TRBV28 and TRBJ2-1, is DVKVTQSSRYLVKRTGEKVFLECVQDMDHENMFWYRQDPGLGLRLIYFSYDVKMKEKGDIPEGYSVSREKKERFSLILESASTNQTSMYLCASSLRNSETQFFGPGTRLTVL.

The V and J genes are TRBV27 and TRBJ1-6; 7 bases are shared with TRBD1. Looked up from germline, CDR1 is MNHEY and CDR2 is SMNVEV (reference sequence). This CDR3 contains 15 residues. The J segment lost 10 bases and the V segment lost 6 bases, leaving 12 bases of the junction unmatched. CDR3 DNA: TGTGCCAGCAGCCCCGACAGGGTTAGATACTCACCCCTCCACTTT. Its protein is CASSPDRVRYSPLHF.

The chain couples TRBV28 to TRBJ1-1; D is unresolved. The germline gives CDR1 MDHEN, CDR2 SYDVKM. The CDR3 is made up of 15 amino acids. V gave up 1 base and J gave up 1 base, with 10 bases separating them. The CDR3 region is CASSLYADPNTEAFF. CDR3 in DNA: TGTGCCAGCAGTTTATATGCGGACCCGAACACTGAAGCTTTCTTT.

The rearrangement links TRBV18 to TRBJ1-1; 9 bases are a match to TRBD1. V dropped 4 bases and J dropped 3; count of bases not matched to a gene: 3. Germline V lookup: CDR1 KGHSH, CDR2 LQKENI. The CDR3 runs to 14 residues. Here the CDR3 reads CASSRDRGDTEAFF. CDR3 bases: TGTGCCAGCTCACGAGACAGGGGGGACACTGAAGCTTTCTTT.

V is TRBV9 and J is TRBJ1-3; TRBD1 might be the D (5 bases). The CDR3 length is 17 residues. V was pared by 4 bases and J by 3 bases, with 20 bases between. The V gene's germline CDR1 is SGDLS and CDR2 YYNGEE. The CDR3 region is CASSFRPAGRVGNTIYF. The CDR3 DNA reads TGTGCCAGCAGCTTCAGACCGGCAGGGCGGGTTGGAAACACCATATATTTT.

The gene calls are TRBV7-8 and TRBJ1-5, with 10 bases identical to TRBD1. Germline assignment: CDR1 SGHVS and CDR2 FQNEAQ. CDR3 length: 14 residues. Trimming at V came to 5 bases and at J to 7 bases, leaving 5 bases not matched to a gene. CDR3 nucleotide sequence: TGTGCCAGCAGCGTGGACAGGGGGGACCAGCCCCAGCATTTT. Its protein is CASSVDRGDQPQHF.

This clone was found once. This rearrangement joins TRBV24-1 to TRBJ2-1; 7 bases match TRBD1. Trimming cost V 1 base and J 6 bases; bases outside gene matches: 17. Germline CDR1 reads KGHDR; CDR2 reads SFDVKD. The CDR3 length is 19 residues. Here the CDR3 reads CATSDFRLRRQGEVNEQFF. The CDR3 bases are TGTGCCACCAGTGATTTTAGGCTTCGGCGGCAGGGGGAAGTCAATGAGCAGTTCTTC.

V is TRBV2 and J is TRBJ1-1; 7 nucleotides match TRBD1. Germline V gives CDR1 SNHLY, CDR2 FYNNEI. The CDR3 runs to 14 residues. V lost 6 bases and J lost 1; bases outside the gene matches: 5. In DNA, the CDR3 is TGTGCCAGCAGGGGGGGACAGCAGAACACTGAAGCTTTCTTT. Translation gives CASRGGQQNTEAFF.

This chain connects TRBV4-2 to TRBJ2-2; TRBD2 aligns across 9 bases. Per germline, CDR1 LGHNA and CDR2 YNFKEQ. Trimming took 1 base from V and 7 from J; bases not matched to a gene: 1. The CDR3 extends over 14 amino acids. As DNA, the CDR3 is TGTGCCAGCAGCCAAGCTAGCGGGAACGGGGAGCTGTTTTTT. It yields the protein CASSQASGNGELFF.

The genes are TRBV4-2 and TRBJ1-1; D call uncertain. V lost 1 base and J lost 1, with 10 bases in between. Germline CDR1 LGHNA, CDR2 YNFKEQ. This CDR3 is built from 15 residues. CDR3 residues: CASSQGPTWNTEAFF. The CDR3 DNA is TGTGCCAGCAGCCAAGGACCTACTTGGAACACTGAAGCTTTCTTT.

The chain has TRBV29-1 and TRBJ1-3; possible D gene TRBD1, 6 bases. In germline, CDR1 is SQVTM, CDR2 ANQGSEA. V lost 7 bases to trimming and J lost 1 base, with 14 bases between them. CDR3 length: 14 amino acids. Here the CDR3 reads CSARTGASGNTIYF. Here the CDR3 DNA reads TGCAGCGCCCGGACGGGGGCGTCTGGAAACACCATATATTTT.

Here the CDR3 DNA reads TGTGCCAGCAGCCCCAGCGGTGCAACTAATGAAAAACTGTTTTTT. Residues: CASSPSGATNEKLFF. The chain has TRBV7-9 and TRBJ1-4; D is unresolved. This CDR3 has 15 residues. Germline-derived CDR1 and CDR2 are SEHNR and FQNEAQ (reference sequence). Trimming removed 5 bases from V and 0 bases from J, with 10 bases in between.

V and J are TRBV6-5 and TRBJ1-2; 7 bases match TRBD1. Trimming took 6 bases from V and 1 from J; bases not matched to a gene: 8. This CDR3 region has 15 residues. The germline CDR1 and CDR2 sequences are MNHEY and SVGAGI. The CDR3 here is CASRPAGGLNYGYTF. For the CDR3, the DNA is TGTGCCAGCAGGCCTGCAGGGGGACTTAACTATGGCTACACCTTC.

This clone was found once. This sequence joins TRBV12-3 or TRBV12-4 and TRBJ1-5, with D possibly being TRBD1 (6 bases). The CDR3 covers 12 residues. V was pared by 9 bases and J by 6 bases, with 12 bases between. The CDR3 sequence is CASRGVSQPQHF. In DNA, the CDR3 is TGTGCCAGTAGGGGGGTTAGTCAGCCCCAGCATTTT.

The CDR3: CASSRTGGNTDTQYF. The DNA for the CDR3 is TGTGCCAGCAGTCGGACAGGGGGCAACACAGATACGCAGTATTTT. The V and J genes are TRBV6-5 and TRBJ2-3, with 11 bases that match TRBD1. J gave up 2 bases and V 5 bases, and 3 bases lay outside the gene matches. Germline V lookup: CDR1 MNHEY, CDR2 SVGAGI. CDR3 length: 15 amino acids.

The CDR3 bases are TGTGCCAGCTCACTCCGGACAGGACTTAATGAAAAACTGTTTTTT. It translates to CASSLRTGLNEKLFF. The genes are TRBV18 and TRBJ1-4; 7 nucleotides agree with TRBD1. The CDR3 contains 15 residues. The V and J ends lost 4 bases and 4 bases, in that order; junction bases with no gene match: 6. In germline, CDR1 is KGHSH, CDR2 LQKENI. The full variable domain, its missing parts supplied by reference TRBV18 and TRBJ1-4, is NAGVMQNPRHLVRRRGQEARLRCSPMKGHSHVYWYRQLPEEGLKFMVYLQKENIIDESGMPKERFSAEFPKEGPSILRIQQVVRGDSAAYFCASSLRTGLNEKLFFGSGTQLSVL.

This clone appeared a single time. The chain recombines TRBV20-1 with TRBJ1-2, with TRBD1 as a possible D gene (5 bases). V lost 4 bases and J lost 11, with 14 bases in between. The CDR3 is made up of 11 amino acids. Germline V gene data show CDR1 as DFQATT and CDR2 as SNEGSKA (reference sequence). The DNA of the CDR3 is TGCAGTGCTAACCGGGACCAAGGGTACACCTTC. This gives the protein CSANRDQGYTF.